A selection of T cell receptor beta chains follows, all from one sample in a study of OX40 agonist ivuxolimab in advanced cancers. Clones were read by immunoSEQ multiplex PCR, and TCRdb kept only the in-frame ones, dropping some. This sample has roughly 86,000 clones; 75% to 90% occur once, and the top ten carry 7% to 8.5%. The sequencing used CD4+ or CD8+ T cells sorted from blood, collected in a trial of the OX40 agonist ivuxolimab. Receptor source: an adult with an advanced solid tumor such as melanoma, head and neck, liver or kidney cancer. The CDR3 runs from the conserved cysteine through the conserved F or W. D genes are given only for firm matches. Size is omitted from some rows. Given values are once, few, many or a class for expanded clones.

V gene	D gene	clone size	J gene	CDR3 protein	CDR3 DNA
TRBV11-2	-	-	TRBJ2-4	CASSAQGNIQYF	TGTGCCAGCAGCGCCCAGGGGAACATTCAGTACTTC
TRBV5-1	TRBD2	once	TRBJ2-2	CASSLEGLAGGTGELFF	TGCGCCAGCAGCTTGGAGGGACTAGCGGGAGGTACCGGGGAGCTGTTTTTT
TRBV5-5	TRBD1	-	TRBJ2-3	CASSFYQGAKDTQYF	TGTGCCAGCAGCTTTTACCAGGGGGCGAAAGATACGCAGTATTTT
TRBV7-9	-	-	TRBJ1-6	CASSLAGQGGYNSPLHF	TGTGCCAGCAGCTTAGCCGGTCAGGGAGGTTATAATTCACCCCTCCACTTT
TRBV7-3	-	-	TRBJ2-1	CASSLGGLGNEQFF	TGTGCCAGCAGTTTAGGAGGTTTGGGCAATGAGCAGTTCTTC
TRBV29-1	-	-	TRBJ2-7	CSVGYQGSGYEQYF	TGCAGCGTTGGTTATCAGGGAAGTGGCTACGAGCAGTACTTC
TRBV2	-	-	TRBJ2-7	CAITKGSYEQYF	TGTGCTATAACCAAGGGGTCCTACGAGCAGTACTTC
TRBV11-2	-	-	TRBJ2-7	CASNPPERSGEQYF	TGTGCCAGCAACCCCCCAGAGCGGTCGGGAGAGCAGTACTTC
TRBV5-1	TRBD2	-	TRBJ2-1	CASSLSELAGPNEQFF	TGCGCCAGCAGCTTGTCCGAGCTAGCGGGTCCCAATGAGCAGTTCTTC
TRBV7-9	TRBD1	once	TRBJ2-7	CASSKTRGFLDEQYF	TGTGCCAGCAGCAAAACCAGGGGGTTCCTGGACGAGCAGTACTTC
TRBV27	-	-	TRBJ2-7	CASSLSPGTPYEQYF	TGTGCCAGCAGTCTCAGCCCAGGAACCCCCTACGAGCAGTACTTC
TRBV13	-	-	TRBJ1-1	CASSLEGTATEAFF	TGTGCCAGCAGCTTAGAGGGGACGGCTACTGAAGCTTTCTTT
TRBV7-2	-	-	TRBJ2-3	CASSQAPDTQYF	TGTGCCAGCAGCCAAGCTCCAGATACGCAGTATTTT
TRBV28	-	-	TRBJ1-2	CASSYPGTAIGYTF	TGTGCCAGCAGTTACCCAGGGACCGCTATAGGCTACACCTTC
TRBV7-6	TRBD1	-	TRBJ1-6	CASSKGQPNSPLHF	TGTGCCAGCAGCAAGGGACAGCCAAATTCACCCCTCCACTTT
TRBV20-1	-	-	TRBJ2-3	CSATEGDTQYF	TGCAGTGCTACCGAAGGGGATACGCAGTATTTT
TRBV4-1	TRBD1	-	TRBJ1-5	CASSLYRDRGYQPQHF	TGCGCCAGCAGCCTTTACCGGGACAGGGGGTATCAGCCCCAGCATTTT
TRBV2	TRBD2	-	TRBJ2-3	CASSGTSGRLTDTQYF	TGTGCCAGCAGTGGGACTAGCGGGAGGCTCACAGATACGCAGTATTTT
TRBV27	-	-	TRBJ2-3	CASSLVRGPDTQYF	TGTGCCAGCAGTTTAGTTCGGGGTCCAGATACGCAGTATTTT
TRBV2	TRBD2	-	TRBJ2-7	CASSEEREAPYEQYF	TGTGCCAGCAGTGAAGAGCGGGAGGCCCCCTACGAGCAGTACTTC
TRBV18	TRBD1	few	TRBJ1-2	CASSYRDRGDGYTF	TGTGCCAGCTCTTATCGGGACAGGGGCGATGGCTACACCTTC